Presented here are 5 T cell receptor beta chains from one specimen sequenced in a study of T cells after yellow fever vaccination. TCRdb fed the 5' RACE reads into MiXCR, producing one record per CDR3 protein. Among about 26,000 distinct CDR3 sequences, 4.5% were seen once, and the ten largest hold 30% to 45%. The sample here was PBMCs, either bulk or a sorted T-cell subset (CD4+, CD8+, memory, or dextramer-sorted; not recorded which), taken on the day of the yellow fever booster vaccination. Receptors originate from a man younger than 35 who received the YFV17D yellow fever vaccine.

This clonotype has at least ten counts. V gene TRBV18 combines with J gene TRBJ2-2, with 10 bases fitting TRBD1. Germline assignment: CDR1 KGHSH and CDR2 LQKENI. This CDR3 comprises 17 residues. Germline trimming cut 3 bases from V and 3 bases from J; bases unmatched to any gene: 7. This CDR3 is CASSPRQGARDTGELFF. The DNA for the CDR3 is TGTGCCAGCTCACCCCGACAGGGGGCGCGGGACACCGGGGAGCTGTTTTTT.

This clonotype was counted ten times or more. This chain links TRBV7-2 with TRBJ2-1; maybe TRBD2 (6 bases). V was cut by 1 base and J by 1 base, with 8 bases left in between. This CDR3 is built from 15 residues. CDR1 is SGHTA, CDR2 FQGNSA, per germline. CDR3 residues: CASSLGGASYNEQFF. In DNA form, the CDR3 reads TGTGCCAGCAGCTTAGGCGGGGCATCCTACAATGAGCAGTTCTTC.

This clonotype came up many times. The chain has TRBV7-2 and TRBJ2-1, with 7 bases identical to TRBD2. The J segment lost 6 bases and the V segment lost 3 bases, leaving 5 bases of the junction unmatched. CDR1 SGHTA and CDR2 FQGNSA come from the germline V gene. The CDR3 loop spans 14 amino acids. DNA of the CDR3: TGTGCCAGCAGCTTTCGGGACTACGTCAATGAGCAGTTCTTC. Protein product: CASSFRDYVNEQFF.

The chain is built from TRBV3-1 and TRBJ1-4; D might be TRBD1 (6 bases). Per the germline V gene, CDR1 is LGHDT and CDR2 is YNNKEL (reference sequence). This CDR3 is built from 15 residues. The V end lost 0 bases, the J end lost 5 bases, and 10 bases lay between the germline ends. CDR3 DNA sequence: TGTGCCAGCAGCCAAGATACGGGGGCGAATGAAAAACTGTTTTTT. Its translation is CASSQDTGANEKLFF.

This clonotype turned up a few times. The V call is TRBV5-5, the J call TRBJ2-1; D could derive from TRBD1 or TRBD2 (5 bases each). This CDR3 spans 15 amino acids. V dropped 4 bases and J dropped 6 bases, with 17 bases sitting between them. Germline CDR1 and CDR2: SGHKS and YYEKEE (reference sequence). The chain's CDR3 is CASSQGPSSGNEQFF. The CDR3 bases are TGTGCCAGCAGCCAGGGCCCCTCAAGCGGCAATGAGCAGTTCTTC.